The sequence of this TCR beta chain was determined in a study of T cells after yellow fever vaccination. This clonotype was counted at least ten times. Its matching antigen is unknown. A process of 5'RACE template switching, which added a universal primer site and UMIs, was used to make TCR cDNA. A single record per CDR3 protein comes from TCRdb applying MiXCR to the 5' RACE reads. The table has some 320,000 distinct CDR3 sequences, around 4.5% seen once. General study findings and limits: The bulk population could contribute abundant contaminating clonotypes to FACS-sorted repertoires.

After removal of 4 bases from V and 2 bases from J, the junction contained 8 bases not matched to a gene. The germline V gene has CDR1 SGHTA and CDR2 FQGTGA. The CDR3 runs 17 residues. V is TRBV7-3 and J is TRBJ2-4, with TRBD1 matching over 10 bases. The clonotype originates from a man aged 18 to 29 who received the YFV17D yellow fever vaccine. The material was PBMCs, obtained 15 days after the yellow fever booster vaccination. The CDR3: CASSWEGTGVSKNIQYF. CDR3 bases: TGTGCCAGCAGCTGGGAAGGGACAGGGGTTTCCAAAAACATTCAGTACTTC.